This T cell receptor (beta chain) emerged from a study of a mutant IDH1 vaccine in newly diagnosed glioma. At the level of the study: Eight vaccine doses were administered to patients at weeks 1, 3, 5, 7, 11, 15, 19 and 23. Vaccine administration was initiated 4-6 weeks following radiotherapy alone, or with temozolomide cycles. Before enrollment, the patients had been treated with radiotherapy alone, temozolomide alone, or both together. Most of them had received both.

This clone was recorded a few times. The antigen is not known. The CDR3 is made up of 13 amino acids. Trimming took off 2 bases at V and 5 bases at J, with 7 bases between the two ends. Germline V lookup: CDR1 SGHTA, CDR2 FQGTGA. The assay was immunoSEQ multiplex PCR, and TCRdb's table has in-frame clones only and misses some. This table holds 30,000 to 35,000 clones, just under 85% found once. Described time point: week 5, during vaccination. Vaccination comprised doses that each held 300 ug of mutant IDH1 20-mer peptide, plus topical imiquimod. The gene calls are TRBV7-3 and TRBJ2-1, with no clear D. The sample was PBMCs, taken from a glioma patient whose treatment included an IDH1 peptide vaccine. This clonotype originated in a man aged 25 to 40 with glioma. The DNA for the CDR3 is TGTGCCAGCAGCTTACCAGCTGACAATGAGCAGTTCTTC. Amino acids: CASSLPADNEQFF.